This T cell receptor beta chain was sequenced during a study of T cell responses to AZD1222 COVID-19 vaccine. Clones were read by immunoSEQ multiplex PCR, and TCRdb kept only the in-frame ones, dropping some. The sample lists more than 15,000 clones, roughly 84% occurring once. About this clone: The target antigen is unknown.

Study results and limitations: Without day 14 samples, only post-peak T cell repertoires were studied.

The CDR3 loop spans 15 amino acids. V lost 3 bases and J lost 4, with 12 bases in between. Germline V CDR1 and CDR2: LNHDA, SQIVND (reference sequence). Sample: peripheral blood, taken 28 days after the second AZD1222 dose. V usage is TRBV19 and J usage is TRBJ2-2; TRBD2 might be the D (6 bases). This clonotype originated in an adult who received the AZD1222 COVID-19 vaccine. This CDR3 reads CASSITGGGTGELFF. The DNA for the CDR3 is TGTGCCAGTAGTATTACCGGGGGAGGCACCGGGGAGCTGTTTTTT.